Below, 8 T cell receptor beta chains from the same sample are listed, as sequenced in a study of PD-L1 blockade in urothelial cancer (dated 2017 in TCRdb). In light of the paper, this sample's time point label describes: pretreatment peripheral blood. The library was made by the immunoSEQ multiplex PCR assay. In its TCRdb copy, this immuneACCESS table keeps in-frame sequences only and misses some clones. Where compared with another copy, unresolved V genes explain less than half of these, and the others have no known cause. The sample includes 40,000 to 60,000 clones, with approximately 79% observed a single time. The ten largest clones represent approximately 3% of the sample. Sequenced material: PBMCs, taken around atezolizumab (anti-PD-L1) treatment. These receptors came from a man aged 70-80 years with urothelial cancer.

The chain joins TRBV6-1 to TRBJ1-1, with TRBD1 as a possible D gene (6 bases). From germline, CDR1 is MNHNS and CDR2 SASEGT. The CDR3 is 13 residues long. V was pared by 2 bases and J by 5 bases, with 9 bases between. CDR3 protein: CASSETGWTEAFF. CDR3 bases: TGTGCCAGCAGTGAAACAGGGTGGACTGAAGCTTTCTTT.

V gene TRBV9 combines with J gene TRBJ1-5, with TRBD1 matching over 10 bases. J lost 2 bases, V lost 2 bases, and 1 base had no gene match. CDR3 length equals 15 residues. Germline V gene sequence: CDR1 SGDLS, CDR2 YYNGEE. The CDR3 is CASSVGTGGNQPQHF. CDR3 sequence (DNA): TGTGCCAGCAGCGTCGGGACAGGGGGCAATCAGCCCCAGCATTTT.

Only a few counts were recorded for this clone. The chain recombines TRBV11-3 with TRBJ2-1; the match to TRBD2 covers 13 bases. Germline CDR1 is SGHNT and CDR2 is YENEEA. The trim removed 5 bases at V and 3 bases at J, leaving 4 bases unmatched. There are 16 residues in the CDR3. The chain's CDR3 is CASSLGTSGVYNEQFF. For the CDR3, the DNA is TGTGCCAGCAGCCTAGGGACTAGCGGGGTCTACAATGAGCAGTTCTTC.

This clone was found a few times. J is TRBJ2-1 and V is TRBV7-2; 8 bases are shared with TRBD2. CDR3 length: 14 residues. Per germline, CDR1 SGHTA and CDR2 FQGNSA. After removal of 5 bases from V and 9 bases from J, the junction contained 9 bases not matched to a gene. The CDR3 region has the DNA TGTGCCAGCAGCACACCCGGGACTAGGGTTGAGCAGTTCTTC. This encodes CASSTPGTRVEQFF.

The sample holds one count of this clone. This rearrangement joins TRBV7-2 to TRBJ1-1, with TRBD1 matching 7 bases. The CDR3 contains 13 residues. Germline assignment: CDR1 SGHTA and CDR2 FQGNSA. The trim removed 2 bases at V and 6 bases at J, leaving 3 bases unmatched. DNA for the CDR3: TGTGCCAGCAGCTTACAACAGGGGCCTGAAGCTTTCTTT. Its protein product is CASSLQQGPEAFF.

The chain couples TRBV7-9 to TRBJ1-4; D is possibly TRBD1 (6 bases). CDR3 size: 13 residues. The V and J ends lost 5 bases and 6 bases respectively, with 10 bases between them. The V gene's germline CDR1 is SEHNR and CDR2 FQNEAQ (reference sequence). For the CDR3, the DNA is TGTGCCAGCAGCCCGGGACATGATGAAAAACTGTTTTTT. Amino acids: CASSPGHDEKLFF.

Here the CDR3 DNA reads TGTGCCAGTAGAAACAGGGGGACAGGAAACACCATATATTTT. This codes for CASRNRGTGNTIYF. V usage is TRBV19 and J usage is TRBJ1-3; 8 nucleotides line up with TRBD1. The trim removed 6 bases at V and 4 bases at J, leaving 5 bases unmatched. Germline V gene lookup returns CDR1 LNHDA and CDR2 SQIVND (reference sequence). This CDR3 has 14 residues. Together with reference TRBV19 and TRBJ1-3, the CDR3 gives the full variable domain: DGGITQSPKYLFRKEGQNVTLSCEQNLNHDAMYWYRQDPGQGLRLIYYSQIVNDFQKGDIAEGYSVSREKKESFPLTVTSAQKNPTAFYLCASRNRGTGNTIYFGEGSWLTVV.

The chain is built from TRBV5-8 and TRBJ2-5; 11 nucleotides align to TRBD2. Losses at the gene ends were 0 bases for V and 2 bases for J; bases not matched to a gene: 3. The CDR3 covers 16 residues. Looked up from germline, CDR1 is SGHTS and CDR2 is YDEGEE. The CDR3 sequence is CASSLGLAGTQETQYF. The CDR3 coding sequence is TGTGCCAGCAGCTTGGGACTAGCGGGGACACAAGAGACCCAGTACTTC.